This T cell receptor (beta chain) was profiled in a study of T cell repertoires in cytomegalovirus infection. About the research overall: It was the public TCR beta signatures that indicated both CMV infection and matching HLA type.

Each CDR3 protein is one row after TCRdb ran MiXCR on the reads. The repertoire consists of roughly 630,000 distinct CDR3 sequences, with approximately 24% occurring once and the leading ten covering less than 9.5%. This clonotype appeared a few times. Its antigen is not known. Trimming cost V 7 bases and J 4 bases, with 17 bases left between them. The CDR3 totals 15 residues. The germline gives CDR1 MNHEY, CDR2 SVGEGT. Study findings and constraints: The cumulative frequency of public TCR beta families identified carriers of CMV plus the relevant HLA. It was HLA-C-restricted CMV-specific TCR beta clonotypes that dominated the response ex vivo.

The sequence was obtained from a human donor in good health (CMV status not recorded). Some clones in this sample may be carry-over from other donors' samples. Source material: CD8+ T cells from PBMCs. The chain recombines TRBV6-2 or TRBV6-3 with TRBJ2-1; D may be TRBD1 (5 bases). The CDR3 DNA reads TGTGCCAGCACTCTAACAGGCCCGCCTTACAATGAGCAGTTCTTC. Residues: CASTLTGPPYNEQFF.